The source of this TCR beta chain is a study of T cells in Graves' hyperthyroidism and ophthalmopathy. From RNA transcripts, TCR beta CDR3 regions were amplified. With the HTBI primer set, the TCR CDR3 went through a first round of RT-PCR. Each CDR3 protein gets one entry after TCRdb re-called the multiplex PCR reads with MiXCR. The profile shows about 480,000 distinct CDR3 sequences, 22% of them singletons. This clonotype was found many times. The CDR3 is 15 amino acids. Looked up from germline, CDR1 is SNHLY and CDR2 is FYNNEI. The V and J ends lost 3 bases and 4 bases respectively, with 13 bases between them.

Sequences were obtained from blood. The chain combines TRBV2 with TRBJ2-1; D perhaps matches TRBD2 (6 bases). The receptor's source is a woman in her 70s with Graves' ophthalmopathy. The CDR3 DNA sequence: TGTGCCAGCAGTGAGGTGGCGGGACGTTACAATGAGCAGTTCTTC. As protein: CASSEVAGRYNEQFF.